This T cell receptor (beta chain) was identified in a study of T cell responses to AZD1222 COVID-19 vaccine. Findings of the study overall: Nearly half of spike-specific TCRs reportedly target variant regions that are unmutated in the B.1.351 and B.1.1.7 variants. Clonal diversity may have been underestimated, and the donors were mostly white British, with more females than males.

The CDR3 length is 14 residues. Germline loops: CDR1 SGHAT, CDR2 FQNNGV. V lost 6 bases, J lost 7 bases, and 5 bases stayed unmatched. A remark on this clone: Its matching antigen is unknown.

TCRdb's table, derived via immunoSEQ multiplex PCR, lists solely in-frame clones and lacks some. The sample consists of 110,000 to 150,000 clones, 80% to 95% of them appearing once. This material consisted of peripheral blood, taken on day 0 of AZD1222 vaccination. The receptor was derived from an adult in good health. The V and J genes are TRBV11-2 and TRBJ1-4; TRBD1 matches 10 bases. CDR3 in amino acids: CASRSRDRGEKLFF. CDR3 sequence (DNA): TGTGCCAGCAGGTCCCGGGACAGGGGTGAAAAACTGTTTTTT.